This T cell receptor (beta chain) comes out of a study of vaccination and CD4 T cells after COVID-19. Overall study context: Each convalescent patient was PCR positive for SARS-CoV-2 on nasal swab; several cases were mild and one severe.

Germline values: CDR1 DFQATT, CDR2 SNEGSKA (reference sequence). This CDR3 has 18 amino acids. V was pared by 6 bases and J by 0 bases, with 19 bases of the junction left unmatched. Researchers used the Oncomine TCR Beta short-read assay to sequence DNA from cultured CD4+ T cells. TCRdb passed the PCR reads through MiXCR, listing each CDR3 protein once. The sample carries approximately 16,000 distinct CDR3 sequences, about 56% recorded once. Specified treatment: roughly ten-day PBMC culture with coronavirus spike peptide pools or control peptides (ViraFEST assay). Of note for this clonotype: The target antigen is unknown.

This chain joins TRBV20-1 and TRBJ2-5; 7 bases align to TRBD2. The TCR was taken from a human donor who had recovered from COVID-19. Sequenced here: CD4+ T cells from blood, cultured in vitro, sampled before SARS-CoV-2 vaccination. The DNA of the CDR3 is TGCAGTGCCCTAACCCAAACAAAGCGGGGCGAGTACCAAGAGACCCAGTACTTC. This codes for CSALTQTKRGEYQETQYF.